The next 18 T cell receptor beta chains were all read from a single sample in a study of shared clonotypes between healthy human individuals. Using immunoSEQ multiplex PCR, the repertoire was profiled, and TCRdb retains in-frame clones only, with some absent. Of 2.5 million or so clones listed, around nine tenths are singletons. The specimen sequenced was naive CD4+ T cells sorted from blood. Documented subset: CD45RA+ positively selected. These receptors came from a man in his late teens or twenties in good health.

This chain links TRBV19 with TRBJ1-2; TRBD1 matches at 7 bases. Germline CDR1 is LNHDA and CDR2 is SQIVND (reference sequence). This CDR3 has 15 amino acids. Trimming took 7 bases from V and 0 from J; bases not matched to a gene: 8. The CDR3 here is CASMAGGTANYGYTF. The CDR3 DNA follows: TGTGCCAGTATGGCGGGGGGGACAGCTAACTATGGCTACACCTTC.

This chain connects TRBV7-9 to TRBJ2-7; weak D call: TRBD2 (5 bases). The CDR3 length is 16 residues. Germline loops: CDR1 SEHNR, CDR2 FQNEAQ (reference sequence). Trimming removed 5 bases from V and 0 bases from J, with 17 bases in between. CDR3: CASSPLLAGGSYEQYF. Here the CDR3 DNA reads TGTGCCAGCAGCCCCCTATTGGCGGGCGGCTCCTACGAGCAGTACTTC.

This chain links TRBV7-2 with TRBJ1-2, with a possible D match to TRBD1 (6 bases). Germline V gene lookup returns CDR1 SGHTA and CDR2 FQGNSA. The CDR3 length is 14 residues. Trimming pared 1 base from V and 7 bases from J, leaving 13 bases between. CDR3 sequence reads: CASSLVNREAGYTF. CDR3 coding DNA: TGTGCCAGCAGCTTAGTAAACAGGGAGGCTGGCTACACCTTC.

V gene TRBV10-3 combines with J gene TRBJ1-1; D gene ambiguous. Deletions cut 6 bases from V and 0 bases from J, with 5 bases between. Germline CDR1 reads ENHRY; CDR2 reads SYGVKD. The length of the CDR3 is 12 residues. DNA of the CDR3: TGTGCCATCAGGGCAGTGAACACTGAAGCTTTCTTT. It translates to CAIRAVNTEAFF.

The CDR3: CASSVVGDGTEAFF. DNA of the CDR3: TGTGCCAGCAGCGTAGTAGGGGATGGTACTGAAGCTTTCTTT. The rearrangement uses TRBV9 and TRBJ1-1; maybe TRBD1 (5 bases). The V and J ends lost 0 bases and 5 bases respectively, with 11 bases between them. CDR1 SGDLS and CDR2 YYNGEE come from the germline V gene. The CDR3 has 14 amino acids.

The V and J genes are TRBV7-9 and TRBJ1-1; 8 bases match TRBD1. CDR3 length equals 15 residues. The junction had 4 bases not matched to a gene; V was cut back by 0 bases and J by 4 bases. From germline, CDR1 is SEHNR and CDR2 FQNEAQ (reference sequence). This CDR3 reads CASSLAGTGGTEAFF. The DNA for the CDR3 is TGTGCCAGCAGCTTAGCAGGAACAGGGGGCACTGAAGCTTTCTTT.

The sample holds one count of this clone. V and J are TRBV28 and TRBJ1-2; 8 nucleotides agree with TRBD1. This CDR3 region has 15 residues. Germline lookup yields CDR1 MDHEN and CDR2 SYDVKM. Trimming at V came to 2 bases and at J to 0 bases, leaving 2 bases not matched to a gene. CDR3 sequence (DNA): TGTGCCAGCAGTTTACCAGGGGGCGCTAACTATGGCTACACCTTC. It encodes CASSLPGGANYGYTF.

The chain has TRBV10-1 and TRBJ1-1; D gene ambiguous. With 8 bases removed from V and 1 base from J, the gap between germline ends came to 11 bases. The germline CDR1 and CDR2 sequences are WNHNN and SYGVQD (reference sequence). The CDR3 has 13 residues. CDR3 amino acids: CASSGASNTEAFF. The CDR3 coding sequence is TGCGCCAGCTCGGGTGCCTCGAACACTGAAGCTTTCTTT.

This clone was detected once. The chain combines TRBV28 with TRBJ2-7, with 9 bases identical to TRBD1. There are 14 residues in the CDR3. The J segment lost 0 bases and the V segment lost 8 bases, leaving 5 bases of the junction unmatched. Germline CDR1 is MDHEN and CDR2 is SYDVKM. CDR3 sequence: CASLWGQGSYEQYF. As DNA, the CDR3 is TGTGCCAGCCTTTGGGGACAGGGCTCCTACGAGCAGTACTTC.

The chain recombines TRBV11-2 with TRBJ2-5, with TRBD1 matching over 9 bases. Trimming at V came to 2 bases and at J to 2 bases, leaving 3 bases not matched to a gene. Germline lookup yields CDR1 SGHAT and CDR2 FQNNGV. This CDR3 spans 15 amino acids. The CDR3 loop is CASSLIQGAQETQYF. DNA for the CDR3: TGTGCCAGCAGCTTAATACAGGGGGCTCAAGAGACCCAGTACTTC.

CDR3 sequence reads: CASSAGTRSSYEQYF. For the CDR3, the DNA is TGTGCCAGCAGCGCCGGGACAAGGAGCTCCTACGAGCAGTACTTC. This chain uses TRBV5-6 with TRBJ2-7; D may be TRBD1 (6 bases). Germline-derived CDR1 and CDR2 are SGHDT and YYEEEE. CDR3 length: 15 amino acids. V was trimmed by 4 bases and J by 0 bases, leaving 14 bases between them.

In its sample, this clone was seen a few times. The J gene is TRBJ1-6, the V gene TRBV2, with TRBD1 as a possible D gene (5 bases). The V gene's germline CDR1 is SNHLY and CDR2 FYNNEI. Trimming stripped 4 bases from V and 5 bases from J, with 12 bases between. There are 15 residues in the CDR3. CDR3 region: CASSVQGIDNSPLHF. The CDR3 DNA follows: TGTGCCAGCAGTGTTCAGGGCATAGATAATTCACCCCTCCACTTT. The entire variable domain, with the rest obtained from reference TRBV2 and TRBJ1-6, is as follows: EPEVTQTPSHQVTQMGQEVILRCVPISNHLYFYWYRQILGQKVEFLVSFYNNEISEKSEIFDDQFSVERPDGSNFTLKIRSTKLEDSAMYFCASSVQGIDNSPLHFGNGTRLTVT.

CDR3 nucleotide sequence: TGTGCCAGCAGTGGACAGGGACACACTGAAGCTTTCTTT. It translates to CASSGQGHTEAFF. The J gene is TRBJ1-1, the V gene TRBV6-5; 8 bases fit TRBD1. The CDR3 spans 13 residues. Germline V gives CDR1 MNHEY, CDR2 SVGAGI. V lost 5 bases to trimming and J lost 3 bases; unmatched junction nucleotides: 2.

In the case of this clone: The sample holds other DNA sequences that translate to the same CDR3. The chain carries TRBV7-2 and TRBJ2-1, with 12 bases lining up with TRBD2. J gave up 4 bases and V 5 bases, and 6 bases lay outside the gene matches. This CDR3 region has 16 residues. Germline lookup yields CDR1 SGHTA and CDR2 FQGNSA. The CDR3 here is CASSPGLAGPYNEQFF. The CDR3 DNA reads as TGTGCCAGCAGCCCTGGACTAGCGGGACCTTACAATGAGCAGTTCTTC.

A remark on this clone: The sample holds other DNA sequences that translate to the same CDR3. This rearrangement joins TRBV11-1 to TRBJ2-3; D uncertain. The V gene's germline CDR1 is SGHAT and CDR2 FQDESV (reference sequence). Between the trimmed V and J ends, which lost 2 bases and 0 bases, there was a span of 3 bases. This CDR3 has 13 amino acids. In nucleotides, the CDR3 is TGTGCCAGCAGCTTAAGTAGCACAGATACGCAGTATTTT. Its translation is CASSLSSTDTQYF.

This clone was seen a single time. The chain recombines TRBV29-1 with TRBJ2-7; D is perhaps TRBD2 (6 bases). The V end was cut by 5 bases, the J end by 0 bases, with 14 bases between. The CDR3 spans 14 residues. Germline assignment: CDR1 SQVTM and CDR2 ANQGSEA. The CDR3: CSVSTSGSSYEQYF. The DNA for the CDR3 is TGCAGCGTTTCAACATCCGGGAGCTCCTACGAGCAGTACTTC.

The chain combines TRBV6-1 with TRBJ2-7; no reliable D call. Trimming pared 0 bases from V and 1 base from J, leaving 22 bases between. CDR1 and CDR2 from the germline V gene are MNHNS and SASEGT. CDR3 length equals 19 residues. The CDR3 here is CASSEATLNLHIKSYEQYF. CDR3 nucleotide sequence: TGTGCCAGCAGTGAAGCTACTCTAAATTTGCACATTAAATCCTACGAGCAGTACTTC.

The chain employs TRBV23-1 and TRBJ1-2; TRBD1 aligns across 10 bases. TRBV23-1 is placed among ORFs of uncertain function. J lost 1 base, V lost 0 bases, and 17 bases had no gene match. The length of the CDR3 is 21 residues. CDR3 amino acids: CASSQSRQGAYHGPFNYGYTF. For the CDR3, the DNA is TGCGCCAGCAGTCAATCGAGACAGGGGGCATATCATGGTCCCTTTAACTATGGCTACACCTTC.